This T cell receptor (beta chain) was recovered during a study of blood T cell repertoires in COVID-19. Overall study: COVID-19 samples, acute and convalescent, were from the United States, Italy and Spain. The analysed material was cDNA or gDNA that came from T cells, B-cell-depleted T cells, or PBMCs.

Unmatched junction bases numbered 2, after V lost 1 base and J lost 2 bases. CDR3 length: 16 amino acids. The germline gives CDR1 SGHAT, CDR2 FQNNGV. Only in-frame clones appear in the TCRdb table, and some are missing; sequencing was by immunoSEQ multiplex PCR. The sample holds more than 140,000 clones; about 91% are singletons and the top ten take less than 2%. The clonotype originates from a woman aged 55-69 years with acute or convalescent COVID-19. The specimen sequenced was peripheral blood. The J gene is TRBJ1-3, the V gene TRBV11-2; 10 nucleotides match TRBD1. This CDR3 is CASSLGGQGTGNTIYF. CDR3 DNA: TGTGCCAGCAGCTTAGGGGGACAGGGGACTGGAAACACCATATATTTT.